The clone carrying this TCR beta chain was seen only once. The antigen remains undetermined. These data belong to a study of CD8 T cells in ankylosing spondylitis. Regarding the study as a whole: Reports of some motif variants in reactive arthritis synovial fluid and blood predate this one. Disease-linked clones displayed a CD8+ phenotype and appeared relatively rarely in peripheral blood. Enrichment of disease-linked clones was reportedly significant in matched ankylosing spondylitis synovial fluid. What seemed typical of ankylosing spondylitis blood was a TCR beta motif built from roughly eight highly homologous variants.

Preparation of TCR beta libraries was done by quantitative 5'-RACE with molecular barcodes. MiXCR, run by TCRdb on the 5' RACE reads, gives a single entry per CDR3 protein. The sample has hundreds of thousands of distinct CDR3 sequences; approximately 26% are singletons. This sequence originates from a male donor with ankylosing spondylitis. Sequenced sample: blood, either unsorted or a sorted T cell fraction (not recorded which).

CDR3 sequence: CASSHDSYEQYF. In DNA, the CDR3 is TGTGCCAGCAGCCACGACAGCTACGAGCAGTACTTC. V and J are TRBV7-2 and TRBJ2-7; D perhaps matches TRBD1 (5 bases). CDR3 length: 12 residues. Germline lookup yields CDR1 SGHTA and CDR2 FQGNSA. V lost 5 bases and J 3 bases, leaving 8 bases between the germline ends.